Sequencing of this T cell receptor beta chain was carried out in a study of blood T cell dynamics during melanoma immunotherapy. Looking at the study overall: Metastatic melanoma patients received first-line pembrolizumab or nivolumab plus ipilimumab.

DNA loading was fixed at 350 ng for all bulk PBMC samples. Assay used: immunoSEQ multiplex PCR; TCRdb lists only in-frame clones, some missing. The data show under 11,000 clones, over 85% seen once. Time point in this sample: week 3, after first cycle of checkpoint inhibitor. At 12 weeks after first infusion, RECIST 1.1 defined response for most patients. Patients with prior systemic cancer treatment, concomitant immunosuppressants, or other active malignancies were excluded. Trimming shortened V by 7 bases and J by 0 bases, and 13 bases separated the two germline ends. Germline V gene lookup returns CDR1 LNHDA and CDR2 SQIVND (reference sequence). The CDR3 is 14 residues long.

This clonotype was sampled from a human donor with melanoma. The sample was blood, taken from a patient treated with checkpoint blockade. V gene TRBV19 combines with J gene TRBJ2-7; possibly TRBD2 for D (6 bases). The CDR3 DNA follows: TGTGCCAGTACCCCGGGACTTTACTCCTACGAGCAGTACTTC. The encoded protein is CASTPGLYSYEQYF.